This T cell receptor (beta chain) was recovered during a study of T cells in Graves' hyperthyroidism and ophthalmopathy. Regions amplified from RNA transcripts were the TCR beta CDR3 regions. Initially, a first-round RT-PCR of the TCR CDR3 employed the HTBI primer set. TCRdb used MiXCR to reprocess the multiplex PCR reads, holding one entry per CDR3 protein. The profile shows more than 550,000 distinct CDR3 sequences, 45% of them singletons. The CDR3 sequence is 18 residues long. V was pared by 2 bases and J by 7 bases, with 14 bases of the junction left unmatched. This clonotype originated in an adult man with Graves' disease, either hyperthyroidism or ophthalmopathy (not recorded which). V is TRBV12-3 or TRBV12-4 and J is TRBJ1-5; TRBD1 agrees at 10 bases. Sequenced sample: peripheral blood or thyroid tissue (not recorded which). The CDR3 loop is CASSLPTLDRGRGQPQHF. The CDR3 DNA is TGTGCCAGCAGTTTACCCACTCTCGACAGGGGGCGGGGGCAGCCCCAGCATTTT.